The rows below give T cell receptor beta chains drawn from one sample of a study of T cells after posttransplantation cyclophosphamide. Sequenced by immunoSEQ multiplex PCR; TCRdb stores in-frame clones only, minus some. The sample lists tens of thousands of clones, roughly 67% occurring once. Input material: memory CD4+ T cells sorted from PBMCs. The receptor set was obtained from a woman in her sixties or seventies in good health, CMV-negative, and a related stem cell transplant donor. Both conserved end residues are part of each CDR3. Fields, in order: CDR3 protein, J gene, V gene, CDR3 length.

CDR3 protein: CATKGDGSYGYTF
J gene: TRBJ1-2
V gene: TRBV2
CDR3 length: 13

CDR3 protein: CASSVGLGLAGSNEQFF
J gene: TRBJ2-1
V gene: TRBV9
CDR3 length: 17

CDR3 protein: CAWSPGLAGGDTQYF
J gene: TRBJ2-3
V gene: TRBV30
CDR3 length: 15

CDR3 protein: CASSPGTSFADYEQYF
J gene: -
V gene: TRBV5-1
CDR3 length: 16

CDR3 protein: CASSGSGGAYEQYF
J gene: TRBJ2-7
V gene: TRBV2
CDR3 length: 14

CDR3 protein: CSVHGQLIGSSGYTF
J gene: TRBJ1-2
V gene: TRBV29-1
CDR3 length: 15

CDR3 protein: CASSWGHSNTEAFF
J gene: TRBJ1-1
V gene: TRBV28
CDR3 length: 14

CDR3 protein: CASSRLGYYEQYF
J gene: TRBJ2-7
V gene: TRBV11-2
CDR3 length: 13

CDR3 protein: CASSLATSQGTQYF
J gene: TRBJ2-5
V gene: TRBV11-2
CDR3 length: 14

CDR3 protein: CASSVASGTYNEQFF
J gene: TRBJ2-1
V gene: TRBV2
CDR3 length: 15

CDR3 protein: CSARLVRETQYF
J gene: TRBJ2-5
V gene: TRBV29-1
CDR3 length: 12

CDR3 protein: CASSRDRVTDTQYF
J gene: TRBJ2-3
V gene: TRBV6-5
CDR3 length: 14